In this sample, the clone carrying this TCR beta chain turned up once. Its target is unknown. Expansion of antigen-specific CD4+ T cells with viral peptide pools was carried out by the ViraFEST assay before sequencing. Upon completion of 10 to 11 days in culture, CD4+ T cells were isolated. Nucleocapsid antibodies stayed negative before and after vaccination, showing no earlier SARS-CoV-2 infection. This CDR3 is built from 16 residues. V was cut by 2 bases and J by 0 bases, with 12 bases left in between. Germline CDR1 SNHLY, CDR2 FYNNEI. The sample belongs to a study of vaccination effects on CD4 cells after COVID-19. Sequencing used immunoSEQ multiplex PCR; TCRdb keeps in-frame clones, though not all of them. The repertoire holds 70,000 to 75,000 clones, roughly 78% seen once, with about 4% in the top ten.

The gene calls are TRBV2 and TRBJ2-3, with D unresolved. The receptor comes from a human donor who received a COVID-19 vaccine. The starting material was CD4+ T cells from PBMCs cultured with HCoV-OC43 spike peptides, obtained before COVID-19 vaccination. This sample's subset: HCoV-OC43 spike overlapping peptide pool stimulation. The CDR3 nucleotides read TGTGCCAGCAGTGAATCCGGATTTTCTAGCACAGATACGCAGTATTTT. It yields the protein CASSESGFSSTDTQYF.